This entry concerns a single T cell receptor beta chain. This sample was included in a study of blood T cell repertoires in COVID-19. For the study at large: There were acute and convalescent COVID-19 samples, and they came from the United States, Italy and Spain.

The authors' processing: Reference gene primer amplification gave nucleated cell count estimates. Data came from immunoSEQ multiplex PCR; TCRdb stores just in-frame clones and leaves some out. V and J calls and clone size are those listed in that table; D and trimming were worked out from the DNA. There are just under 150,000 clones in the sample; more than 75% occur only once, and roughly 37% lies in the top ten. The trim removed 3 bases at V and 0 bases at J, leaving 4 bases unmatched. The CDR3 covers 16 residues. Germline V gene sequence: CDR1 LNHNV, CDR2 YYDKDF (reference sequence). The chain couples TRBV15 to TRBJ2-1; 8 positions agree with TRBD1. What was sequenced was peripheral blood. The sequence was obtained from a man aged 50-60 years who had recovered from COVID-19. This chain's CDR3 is CATSSRQGSSYNEQFF. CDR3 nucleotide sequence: TGTGCCACCAGCAGCCGACAGGGGAGCTCCTACAATGAGCAGTTCTTC.